The 18 T cell receptor beta chains presented below share a single source sample, sequenced in a study of blood T cells in healthy people across ages. Primed by a sample-barcoded 5' primer and a J-beta primer mix, a second PCR proceeded for 7 to 11 cycles. One entry per CDR3 protein results from TCRdb running MiXCR on the 5' RACE reads. The table includes about 2 million distinct CDR3 sequences, 40% to 55% detected once. What was sequenced was blood. The receptor source for this set is a woman in her 40s in good health.

The V gene is TRBV5-5, the J gene TRBJ1-4; no definite D call. Trimming left V 2 bases short and J 7 bases short, with 9 bases between. The CDR3 is 13 residues long. The germline V gene has CDR1 SGHKS and CDR2 YYEKEE (reference sequence). The CDR3 DNA reads TGTGCCAGCAGCTTACTCGCAAGTGAAAAACTGTTTTTT. Its protein is CASSLLASEKLFF.

V and J are TRBV20-1 and TRBJ1-2; weak D call: TRBD1 (5 bases). This CDR3 contains 13 residues. Trimming removed 7 bases at V and 7 bases at J, with 19 bases between. Germline V gene data show CDR1 as DFQATT and CDR2 as SNEGSKA (reference sequence). The CDR3 here is CSGPLTVVTGYTF. The CDR3 DNA sequence: TGCAGTGGGCCCCTGACAGTAGTTACTGGCTACACCTTC.

This clonotype was detected only a few times. Written as DNA, the CDR3 is TGTGCCAGCAGTCCCTCCGCTGGACAAAGCACAGATACGCAGTATTTT. Translation: CASSPSAGQSTDTQYF. The genes are TRBV28 and TRBJ2-3, with D possibly matching TRBD1 (5 bases). The CDR3 consists of 16 residues. Looked up from germline, CDR1 is MDHEN and CDR2 is SYDVKM. V gave up 5 bases and J gave up 0 bases, with 15 bases separating them. Filled out from reference TRBV28 and TRBJ2-3, the complete variable domain reads DVKVTQSSRYLVKRTGEKVFLECVQDMDHENMFWYRQDPGLGLRLIYFSYDVKMKEKGDIPEGYSVSREKKERFSLILESASTNQTSMYLCASSPSAGQSTDTQYFGPGTRLTVL.

V and J are TRBV28 and TRBJ2-1; D possibly corresponds to TRBD2 (6 bases). In germline, CDR1 is MDHEN, CDR2 SYDVKM. V was clipped by 5 bases and J by 15 bases, with 14 bases between them. CDR3 size: 11 residues. The CDR3 sequence: CASSPGRRRFF. The CDR3 region has the DNA TGTGCCAGCAGTCCCGGGAGACGGCGGTTCTTC.

The table lists this clonotype with a few counts. V usage is TRBV7-8 and J usage is TRBJ2-4; the D gene is possibly TRBD1 (5 bases). The J call could be wrong; TRBJ2-5 is a better fit for the DNA end. The germline gives CDR1 SGHVS, CDR2 FQNEAQ. The CDR3 extends over 15 amino acids. This chain's CDR3 is CASSLAGHEGETQYF. In DNA, the CDR3 is TGTGCCAGCAGCTTAGCCGGACACGAAGGAGAGACCCAGTACTTC.

The chain joins TRBV27 to TRBJ2-7, with 8 nucleotides matching TRBD1. Germline V gene data show CDR1 as MNHEY and CDR2 as SMNVEV (reference sequence). The CDR3 is 12 amino acids. J was trimmed by 9 bases and V by 8 bases; bases with no gene match: 9. The CDR3 sequence is CASWWAGGVQYF. The CDR3 DNA sequence: TGTGCCAGCTGGTGGGCAGGGGGCGTGCAGTACTTC.

V gene TRBV6-2 or TRBV6-3 combines with J gene TRBJ1-6, with D possibly TRBD1 on 6 matching bases. CDR1 is MNHEY and CDR2 is SVGEGT in the germline V gene. The CDR3 contains 15 residues. Trimming took 2 bases from V and 7 from J, leaving 12 bases between them. CDR3 nucleotides: TGTGCCAGCAGTTACCGGACAGTAAACAATTCACCCCTCCACTTT. Translation gives CASSYRTVNNSPLHF.

This chain links TRBV12-3 or TRBV12-4 with TRBJ2-3; the D is unclear. CDR3 length: 13 amino acids. Trimming removed 6 bases from V and 2 bases from J, with 9 bases in between. The CDR3 bases are TGTGCCAGCAGCATTCAGAACACAGATACGCAGTATTTT. Translating gives CASSIQNTDTQYF.

Of note for this clonotype: Its ends do not fully match the called genes, so a read error is possible. The chain carries TRBV7-7 and TRBJ2-5; tentatively, D is TRBD1 or TRBD2 (5 bases each). The CDR3 is 16 residues long. Per germline, CDR1 SSHAT and CDR2 FNYEAQ (reference sequence). Here the CDR3 reads CASSGRDDEGRETQYF. The CDR3 DNA follows: TGTGCTAGCAGCGGCCGGGACGACGAAGGGCGAGAGACCCAGTACTTC. The full variable domain, its missing parts supplied by reference TRBV7-7 and TRBJ2-5, is GAGVSQSPRYKVTKRGQDVTLRCDPISSHATLYWYQQALGQGPEFLTYFNYEAQPDKSGLPSDRFSAERPEGSISTLTIQRTEQRDSAMYRCASSGRDDEGRETQYFGPGTRLLVL.

The V and J genes are TRBV7-2 and TRBJ2-5, with 8 bases fitting TRBD1. Germline-derived CDR1 and CDR2 are SGHTA and FQGNSA. The CDR3 sequence is 18 residues long. V gave up 1 base and J gave up 4 bases; unmatched junction bases: 14. For the CDR3, the DNA is TGTGCCAGCAGCTTAGAACAGGGGGTGGCTTTGGTCGGAGAGACCCAGTACTTC. Its protein product is CASSLEQGVALVGETQYF. The whole variable domain, filled in from reference TRBV7-2 and TRBJ2-5, reads GAGVSQSPSNKVTEKGKDVELRCDPISGHTALYWYRQSLGQGLEFLIYFQGNSAPDKSGLPSDRFSAERTGGSVSTLTIQRTQQEDSAVYLCASSLEQGVALVGETQYFGPGTRLLVL.

V gene TRBV2 combines with J gene TRBJ1-2; D uncertain. The CDR3 has 13 amino acids. Germline assignment: CDR1 SNHLY and CDR2 FYNNEI. Between the trimmed V and J ends, which lost 5 bases and 4 bases, there was a span of 11 bases. The CDR3 here is CASSPNPIYGYTF. The CDR3 DNA follows: TGTGCCAGCAGTCCCAACCCTATCTATGGCTACACCTTC.

This clonotype has only a few counts. The chain couples TRBV5-1 to TRBJ2-5, with 9 bases fitting TRBD2. CDR1 SGHRS and CDR2 YFSETQ come from the germline V gene. After removal of 3 bases from V and 4 bases from J, the junction contained 4 bases not matched to a gene. The CDR3 runs 14 residues. In DNA, the CDR3 is TGCGCCAGCAGCTCAACAGCGGGGGGAGAGACCCAGTACTTC. It encodes CASSSTAGGETQYF.

The chain links TRBV5-1 to TRBJ2-5, with 11 bases fitting TRBD2. From germline, CDR1 is SGHRS and CDR2 YFSETQ. The ends lost 2 bases at V and 5 bases at J; junction bases unmatched: 11. The CDR3 length is 17 residues. CDR3 protein: CASSLTPPSGGMETQYF. CDR3 bases: TGCGCCAGCAGCTTAACCCCTCCTAGCGGGGGGATGGAGACCCAGTACTTC.

V is TRBV13 and J is TRBJ2-3; TRBD2 aligns across 9 bases. Trimming removed 8 bases from V and 5 bases from J; junction bases left unmatched: 14. This CDR3 spans 16 amino acids. The germline gives CDR1 PRHDT, CDR2 FYEKMQ (reference sequence). The CDR3 region is CASGSSGEWRKDTQYF. As DNA, the CDR3 is TGTGCCAGCGGCTCTAGCGGGGAATGGAGGAAAGATACGCAGTATTTT.

The chain carries TRBV12-3 or TRBV12-4 and TRBJ2-7; 12 bases map to TRBD2. The tail of the sequence fits TRBJ2-5 better, so the J call may be wrong. CDR3 length: 16 residues. CDR3 nucleotides: TGTGCCAGCAGGGGACTAGCGGGTACATCCCGGGAGACCCAGTACTTC. Its translation is CASRGLAGTSRETQYF.

The rearrangement joins TRBV7-2 to TRBJ1-2; weak D call: TRBD1 (6 bases). CDR3 length: 17 amino acids. Germline V gene sequence: CDR1 SGHTA, CDR2 FQGNSA. The V gene lost 1 base and the J gene lost 8 bases, with 23 bases spanning the gap. The CDR3 reads CASSLETGRLFAWGYTF. DNA for the CDR3: TGTGCCAGCAGCTTAGAAACAGGGCGGTTATTCGCTTGGGGCTACACCTTC.

This clonotype showed up just a few times. V is TRBV20-1 and J is TRBJ2-1, with 7 bases identical to TRBD2. V lost 3 bases and J lost 4; bases outside the gene matches: 12. This CDR3 region has 16 residues. Germline assignment: CDR1 DFQATT and CDR2 SNEGSKA (reference sequence). In DNA form, the CDR3 reads TGCAGTGCTAGGATACTAGCTGGGGGGGGGTACAATGAGCAGTTCTTC. This translates into CSARILAGGGYNEQFF.

The CDR3 sequence: CASSRNQGNYGYTF. The CDR3, as DNA: TGCGCCAGCAGCAGAAATCAGGGGAACTATGGCTACACCTTC. V usage is TRBV5-1 and J usage is TRBJ1-2; D possibly corresponds to TRBD1 (6 bases). CDR1 and CDR2 from the germline V gene are SGHRS and YFSETQ. The V end was cut by 4 bases, the J end by 2 bases, with 12 bases between. The CDR3 is 14 residues long.